The present TCR beta chain was sequenced within a study of cytotoxic CD8 clonotypes in ibrutinib-treated CLL. Study at large: Within the patient group, 11 were relapsed/refractory and roughly 14 treatment-naive, and 17 were IGHV unmutated. Average yields of about 260,000 productive templates and 75,000 to 100,000 productive rearrangements characterized the samples.

The CDR3 length is 13 residues. Trimming left V 10 bases short and J 3 bases short, with 12 bases between. Target depth was 1 in 200,000 to 1 in 1 million T cells, about 10x per clonotype. Sequencing was performed with immunoSEQ multiplex PCR; in TCRdb, only in-frame clones are kept and a portion is missing. Here the sample spans 200,000 or so clones, 75% to 80% being singletons. The TCR comes from a human donor with chronic lymphocytic leukemia. J is TRBJ1-4 and V is TRBV23-1; D is ambiguous. TRBV23-1 is an ORF; its function is uncertain. Material: PBMCs, obtained after 12 months of ibrutinib treatment. CDR3: CATKLVPNEKLFF. The CDR3 nucleotides read TGCGCCACCAAACTAGTCCCTAATGAAAAACTGTTTTTT.